Described below is a single TCR beta chain sequence and its context. Its recognized antigen is unknown. No base quality values were provided; no much bigger clone lies one nucleotide off. This specimen belongs to a study of CD4 T cell repertoires and nickel (dated by TCRdb to the early 2020s). Receptor amplification or capture employed RT-PCR. The sequencing machine was an Illumina MiSeq. The raw public reads went through TCRdb reprocessing: fastp at Q25, MiXCR clone calling, in-frame beta chains kept. Under each unique CDR3 protein, matching rows form one entry showing the most common genes and DNA. The sample includes about 120 distinct CDR3 sequences, with around 94% observed a single time. The biggest ten clones account for about 15% of the sample. The germline V gene (reference sequence) provides CDR1 DFQATT and CDR2 SNEGSKA. A distance of 19 bases separates the germline ends of V and J, which lose 8 bases and 0 bases respectively. The CDR3 sequence holds 16 residues, the cysteine and phenylalanine included. Only the CDR3 part of the read is kept: 48 bases, read in frame from the first base.

The receptor was isolated from a human donor in a nickel allergy study, with or without nickel allergy (not recorded which). It is not recorded whether this sample comes from one donor or several. Sequenced sample: CD4+ T cells from blood, not recorded whether cultured. The chain was built from TRBV20-1 and TRBJ1-4; the D segment could be TRBD1, given 6 matching bases. The CDR3 here reads CSTHRGGPSTNEKLFF. The DNA is TGCAGTACTCACCGGGGGGGCCCTTCAACTAATGAAAAACTGTTTTTT.